Listed here are 24 T cell receptor beta chains from one sample, sequenced in a study of identical twins. A single record per CDR3 protein comes from TCRdb applying MiXCR to the 5' RACE reads. The table records around 650,000 distinct CDR3 sequences, roughly 6.6% of them present only once. In addition, the sample was reused for a study of yellow fever vaccine responses in identical twins.

The sample taken for sequencing was PBMCs. Receptors were obtained from a woman aged 18-29 years in good health.

The V gene is TRBV7-3, the J gene TRBJ2-1, with D unclear. Trimming stripped 5 bases from V and 5 bases from J, with 10 bases between. Germline V gene sequence: CDR1 SGHTA, CDR2 FQGTGA. The CDR3 covers 13 residues. The CDR3 nucleotides are TGTGCCAGCAGCCAAAGTGTGGACAATGAGCAGTTCTTC. This gives the protein CASSQSVDNEQFF.

This clonotype has a count of ten or more. V is TRBV11-3 and J is TRBJ1-1; D uncertain. From germline, CDR1 is SGHNT and CDR2 YENEEA. V was trimmed by 2 bases and J by 8 bases, leaving 9 bases between them. This CDR3 spans 12 amino acids. The CDR3 nucleotides read TGTGCCAGCAGCTTACGAGTGGAAGAAGCTTTCTTT. Its protein product is CASSLRVEEAFF.

V is TRBV10-1 and J is TRBJ2-4; 10 bases fit TRBD1. J was trimmed by 7 bases and V by 4 bases; bases with no gene match: 4. Germline CDR1 is WNHNN and CDR2 is SYGVQD (reference sequence). CDR3 length: 14 amino acids. CDR3 DNA: TGCGCCAGCAGTGTTGGACAGGGGGAGAACATTCAGTACTTC. It codes for CASSVGQGENIQYF.

At least ten counts were recorded for this clonotype. CDR3 sequence reads: CSAKMETQYF. The CDR3 DNA reads as TGCAGTGCTAAGATGGAGACCCAGTACTTC. The rearrangement uses TRBV20-1 and TRBJ2-5; unclear D gene. This CDR3 region has 10 residues. The V end was cut by 4 bases, the J end by 5 bases, with 5 bases between. Germline CDR1 reads DFQATT; CDR2 reads SNEGSKA (reference sequence).

The V gene is TRBV29-1, the J gene TRBJ2-3; D ambiguous. CDR1 SQVTM and CDR2 ANQGSEA come from the germline V gene. CDR3 size: 16 residues. V was pared by 4 bases and J by 3 bases, with 20 bases between. In DNA, the CDR3 is TGCAGCGTTGGCCCCGGGCCCCGGGCCGGGACAGATACGCAGTATTTT. Amino acids: CSVGPGPRAGTDTQYF.

This clonotype occurred a few times. The rearrangement uses TRBV20-1 and TRBJ1-2; D possibly corresponds to TRBD1 (5 bases). The V end lost 5 bases, the J end lost 1 base, and 14 bases lay between the germline ends. The CDR3 is 14 amino acids. From germline, CDR1 is DFQATT and CDR2 SNEGSKA (reference sequence). CDR3: CSAGGGSLNYGYTF. The CDR3 bases are TGCAGTGCTGGGGGGGGGTCACTTAACTATGGCTACACCTTC.

At least ten counts were recorded for this clonotype. The chain is built from TRBV7-8 and TRBJ2-7, with 11 positions matching TRBD2. J lost 4 bases, V lost 2 bases, and 7 bases had no gene match. Per the germline V gene, CDR1 is SGHVS and CDR2 is FQNEAQ. The CDR3 is made up of 16 amino acids. CDR3: CASSLTSGSLKYEQYF. The CDR3 DNA is TGTGCCAGCAGCTTAACTAGCGGGAGCCTTAAATACGAGCAGTACTTC.

In this sample, this clonotype turned up a few times. V and J are TRBV9 and TRBJ2-7; D is unclear. From germline, CDR1 is SGDLS and CDR2 YYNGEE. The V end was cut by 0 bases, the J end by 0 bases, with 10 bases between. The CDR3 extends over 15 amino acids. The CDR3, as DNA: TGTGCCAGCAGCGTAGGGTGGGCCAGCTCCTACGAGCAGTACTTC. Its protein product is CASSVGWASSYEQYF.

This clonotype has a handful of counts. This chain joins TRBV24-1 and TRBJ2-5, with TRBD2 matching 14 bases. The germline V gene has CDR1 KGHDR and CDR2 SFDVKD. The CDR3 consists of 18 residues. The V gene end was trimmed by 5 bases and the J gene end by 3 bases; junction bases not matched to a gene: 10. CDR3 bases: TGTGCCACCAGTGCAACGGGACTAGCGGGAGCCGGGGAAGAGACCCAGTACTTC. This sequence encodes CATSATGLAGAGEETQYF.

Ten or more counts support this clonotype. The V call is TRBV18, the J call TRBJ2-5; D gene unclear. Germline loops: CDR1 KGHSH, CDR2 LQKENI. V was cut by 5 bases and J by 5 bases, with 6 bases left in between. The CDR3 is 11 residues long. For the CDR3, the DNA is TGTGCCAGCTCATCGATGGAGACCCAGTACTTC. Protein: CASSSMETQYF.

This clonotype showed up just a few times. This chain links TRBV12-3 or TRBV12-4 with TRBJ1-3, with D unclear. Trimming pared 5 bases from V and 0 bases from J, leaving 17 bases between. This CDR3 region has 17 residues. The CDR3 DNA reads as TGTGCCAGCAGTCAAACTTATCCGTCCCGCTCTGGAAACACCATATATTTT. Translating it yields CASSQTYPSRSGNTIYF.

The rearrangement joins TRBV20-1 to TRBJ1-1, with 9 nucleotides matching TRBD1. Trimming took 0 bases from V and 6 from J; bases not matched to a gene: 8. Germline V gene sequence: CDR1 DFQATT, CDR2 SNEGSKA (reference sequence). The CDR3 loop spans 15 amino acids. CDR3 amino acids: CSARDPETGGAEAFF. CDR3 coding DNA: TGCAGTGCTAGAGATCCGGAGACAGGGGGAGCTGAAGCTTTCTTT.

This clonotype was found a few times. The chain has TRBV29-1 and TRBJ2-3; 8 bases are shared with TRBD2. V trimming: 7 bases; J trimming: 0 bases; junction bases outside the gene matches: 6. CDR1 SQVTM and CDR2 ANQGSEA come from the germline V gene. This CDR3 region has 14 residues. The CDR3 sequence: CSATSGVSTDTQYF. CDR3 sequence (DNA): TGCAGCGCAACTAGCGGCGTAAGCACAGATACGCAGTATTTT.

The chain employs TRBV6-2 or TRBV6-3 and TRBJ2-6; 9 nucleotides match TRBD1. Germline values: CDR1 MNHEY, CDR2 SVGEGT. V was clipped by 5 bases and J by 0 bases; unmatched bases: 14. This CDR3 is built from 20 residues. As DNA, the CDR3 is TGTGCCAGCAGTCCGGTGAAATGGACAGGGGCCTACTCTGGGGCCAACGTCCTGACTTTC. Protein sequence: CASSPVKWTGAYSGANVLTF.

This clonotype was seen more than once but under ten times. The chain joins TRBV6-1 to TRBJ1-5; TRBD1 aligns across 9 bases. This CDR3 region has 15 residues. V shed 5 bases, J shed 3 bases, and the junction held 5 bases outside the gene matches. CDR1 and CDR2 (germline): MNHNS, SASEGT. In nucleotides, the CDR3 is TGTGCCAGCAGTCCGGGACAGGGACACAATCAGCCCCAGCATTTT. Protein sequence: CASSPGQGHNQPQHF.

There are a few counts of this clonotype. V usage is TRBV12-3 or TRBV12-4 and J usage is TRBJ2-5; tentatively, D is TRBD1 or TRBD2 (6 bases each). Trimming stripped 6 bases from V and 3 bases from J, with 14 bases between. The length of the CDR3 is 14 residues. This chain's CDR3 is CASRVGGTKETQYF. DNA of the CDR3: TGTGCCAGCAGGGTAGGGGGGACCAAAGAGACCCAGTACTTC.

This clonotype was counted many times. The chain is built from TRBV20-1 and TRBJ2-7; 7 positions match TRBD2. Germline CDR1 reads DFQATT; CDR2 reads SNEGSKA (reference sequence). The CDR3 runs to 15 residues. J lost 0 bases, V lost 1 base, and 6 bases had no gene match. CDR3 in amino acids: CSARVASGFSYEQYF. The CDR3 DNA sequence: TGCAGTGCTAGAGTGGCTAGCGGATTCTCCTACGAGCAGTACTTC.

This clonotype was detected a few times. The V and J genes are TRBV6-1 and TRBJ2-3; 8 bases are a match to TRBD2. From germline, CDR1 is MNHNS and CDR2 SASEGT. The CDR3 is 19 amino acids. J gave up 0 bases and V 2 bases, and 13 bases lay outside the gene matches. CDR3 sequence reads: CASSESPLGTSGSTDTQYF. For the CDR3, the DNA is TGTGCCAGCAGTGAATCCCCACTCGGTACTAGCGGAAGCACAGATACGCAGTATTTT.

The chain is built from TRBV20-1 and TRBJ2-4; 11 nucleotides align to TRBD2. There are 13 residues in the CDR3. V dropped 6 bases and J dropped 7; count of bases not matched to a gene: 5. Germline V gives CDR1 DFQATT, CDR2 SNEGSKA (reference sequence). The CDR3 DNA is TGCAGTGCCCCGAGGACTAGCGGGAACATTCAGTACTTC. It yields the protein CSAPRTSGNIQYF.

This clonotype was seen many times. This chain links TRBV5-1 with TRBJ2-2, with a weak D call TRBD1 (5 bases). CDR1 and CDR2 from the germline V gene are SGHRS and YFSETQ. V lost 0 bases, J lost 6 bases, and 9 bases lay in between. The CDR3 totals 14 residues. Written as DNA, the CDR3 is TGCGCCAGCAGCTTGGTTCGACAGCCCGGGGAGCTGTTTTTT. It is translated as CASSLVRQPGELFF.

This clonotype was detected ten times or more. The chain combines TRBV12-3 or TRBV12-4 with TRBJ2-5, with D maybe TRBD2 (6 bases). V was cut by 10 bases and J by 4 bases, with 16 bases left in between. The CDR3 has 13 amino acids. The CDR3 DNA is TGTGCCACCACTTACGGGGGAATAGAGACCCAGTACTTC. Encoded protein: CATTYGGIETQYF.

In its sample, this clonotype was seen a few times. The chain carries TRBV6-4 and TRBJ2-3; 10 bases line up with TRBD2. Germline V gene lookup returns CDR1 MRHNA and CDR2 SNTAGT. V gave up 6 bases and J gave up 0 bases; unmatched junction bases: 9. CDR3 length: 17 amino acids. CDR3 sequence: CASSPGLALTSTDTQYF. CDR3 in DNA: TGTGCCAGCAGCCCGGGACTAGCGCTCACTAGCACAGATACGCAGTATTTT.

V is TRBV2 and J is TRBJ2-4; TRBD2 is a possible D gene (6 bases). V lost 0 bases, J lost 3 bases, and 12 bases lay in between. The CDR3 totals 16 residues. Germline V CDR1 and CDR2: SNHLY, FYNNEI. The CDR3 loop is CASSEAWRVGKNIQYF. CDR3 coding DNA: TGTGCCAGCAGTGAAGCGTGGAGGGTAGGCAAAAACATTCAGTACTTC. Based on the CDR3 plus reference TRBV2 and TRBJ2-4, the full variable domain is EPEVTQTPSHQVTQMGQEVILRCVPISNHLYFYWYRQILGQKVEFLVSFYNNEISEKSEIFDDQFSVERPDGSNFTLKIRSTKLEDSAMYFCASSEAWRVGKNIQYFGAGTRLSVL.

This clonotype was observed a handful of times. The chain recombines TRBV7-3 with TRBJ2-2; D is unresolved. Germline CDR1 is SGHTA and CDR2 is FQGTGA. CDR3 length: 12 amino acids. V was shortened by 5 bases and J by 8 bases, with 9 bases between the two germline ends. CDR3 in amino acids: CASSTPSGELFF. The CDR3 nucleotides are TGTGCCAGCAGCACACCTTCGGGGGAGCTGTTTTTT.